The entry that follows covers one T cell receptor beta chain sequence. This specimen belongs to a study of regulatory T cells in long-lasting Graves disease. Construction of TCR beta libraries relied on iRepertoire HTBI primers and on Arm-PCR targeting CDR3 regions. TCRdb independently ran MiXCR on the multiplex PCR reads; one entry per CDR3 protein. The sample holds some 500,000 distinct CDR3 sequences, approximately 12% seen once. The time point: newly diagnosed GD, antithyroid drugs for less than 3 months. There was RNA extracted from PBMCs, and the TCR library was made from it. Patients of an endocrinology department in Xi'an, China, were included. Germline CDR1 is DFQATT and CDR2 is SNEGSKA (reference sequence). The CDR3 totals 15 residues. Unmatched junction bases numbered 14, after V lost 7 bases and J lost 8 bases. These data were also reused for a study on T cells in Graves' hyperthyroidism and ophthalmopathy. That work adds: First-round RT-PCR with HTBI primers amplified the TCR CDR3 region.

The chain uses TRBV20-1 and TRBJ2-1, with 10 bases that match TRBD2. Source: peripheral blood mononuclear cells (PBMCs), taken at new diagnosis, from a patient treated with antithyroid drugs. The receptor was derived from a man aged 25-45 years with Graves disease. The chain's CDR3 is CSVQGPSGSGDEQFF. The CDR3 nucleotides read TGCAGTGTCCAGGGGCCTAGCGGGAGTGGGGATGAGCAGTTCTTC.